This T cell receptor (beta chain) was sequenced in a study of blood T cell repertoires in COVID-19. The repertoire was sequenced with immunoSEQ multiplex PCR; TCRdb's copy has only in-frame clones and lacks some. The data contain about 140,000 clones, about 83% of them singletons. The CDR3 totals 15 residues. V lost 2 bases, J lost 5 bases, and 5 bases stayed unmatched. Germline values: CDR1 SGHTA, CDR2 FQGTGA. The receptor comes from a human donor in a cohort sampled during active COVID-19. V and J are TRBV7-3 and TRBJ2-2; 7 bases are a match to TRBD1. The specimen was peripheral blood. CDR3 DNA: TGTGCCAGCAGCTTATACAGGGGTCGAACCGGGGAGCTGTTTTTT. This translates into CASSLYRGRTGELFF.